These T cell receptor beta chains were read from a single sample in a study of identical twins. One entry per CDR3 protein, called by TCRdb with MiXCR from the 5' RACE reads. Here the sample spans 250,000 or so distinct CDR3 sequences, approximately 12% being singletons. These data were also filed under a second study, of yellow fever vaccine responses in identical twins.

The specimen was memory (CD45RO+) T cells sorted from blood. The receptors were sampled from a woman aged 18-35 years in good health. CDR3s include the opening cysteine and the closing phenylalanine or tryptophan. The D gene is left open where the match is weak. Expanded clones get a size class; other rows say once, few or many, or leave the size out.

V gene,J gene,clone size,D gene,CDR3 protein,CDR3 DNA
TRBV5-1,TRBJ2-2,.,TRBD2,CASSALTSGGGTGELFF,TGCGCCAGCAGCGCCCTGACTAGCGGGGGTGGCACCGGGGAGCTGTTTTTT
TRBV27,TRBJ2-7,many,.,CASSVRGFYEQYF,TGTGCCAGCAGTGTCCGGGGGTTCTACGAGCAGTACTTC
TRBV3-1,TRBJ1-2,few,.,CASSQESGNYGYTF,TGTGCCAGCAGCCAAGAGTCAGGAAACTATGGCTACACCTTC
TRBV6-5,TRBJ2-7,many,TRBD2,CASSSKREAEQYF,TGTGCCAGCAGTTCCAAGCGGGAGGCCGAGCAGTACTTC
TRBV2,TRBJ2-4,.,TRBD1,CASSSGQMKNIQYF,TGTGCCAGCAGCTCGGGACAGATGAAAAACATTCAGTACTTC
TRBV14,TRBJ2-2,.,.,CASSQDFAGELFF,TGTGCCAGCAGCCAAGATTTCGCCGGGGAGCTGTTTTTT
TRBV5-1,TRBJ1-6,.,.,CASSRLGDGNSPLHF,TGCGCCAGCAGCCGGTTGGGGGACGGAAATTCACCCCTCCACTTT
TRBV27,TRBJ2-7,few,.,CASRDFQGGRYEQYF,TGTGCCAGCAGGGACTTTCAGGGGGGGAGATACGAGCAGTACTTC
TRBV6-1,TRBJ1-1,few,.,CASSPGKTVNTEAFF,TGTGCCAGCAGTCCCGGCAAGACAGTGAACACTGAAGCTTTCTTT
TRBV5-6,TRBJ2-7,.,.,CASSLFSLTYEQYF,TGTGCCAGCAGCTTGTTCAGCCTGACCTACGAGCAGTACTTC
TRBV11-2,TRBJ1-2,many,TRBD1,CASSWGGTGIYGYTF,TGTGCCAGCAGTTGGGGGGGGACAGGGATCTATGGCTACACCTTC
TRBV4-3,TRBJ1-3,.,.,CASSQATGRSGNTIYF,TGCGCCAGCAGCCAAGCGACAGGCCGCTCTGGAAACACCATATATTTT
TRBV11-2,TRBJ1-4,.,.,CASSFQITTNEKLFF,TGTGCCAGCAGCTTTCAGATTACAACTAATGAAAAACTGTTTTTT
TRBV29-1,TRBJ2-2,.,.,CSVEFAPAGTGELFF,TGCAGCGTTGAGTTTGCACCCGCGGGCACCGGGGAGCTGTTTTTT
TRBV12-3/TRBV12-4,TRBJ1-4,few,TRBD1,CASSTRGEKLFF,TGTGCCAGCAGTACCAGGGGGGAAAAACTGTTTTTT
TRBV6-2/TRBV6-3,TRBJ2-1,.,TRBD2,CASREREYSYNEQFF,TGTGCCAGCCGGGAGCGGGAGTACTCCTACAATGAGCAGTTCTTC
TRBV12-3/TRBV12-4,TRBJ2-5,.,TRBD2,CASSSRLAGEPFSF,TGTGCCAGCAGTTCTCGCCTAGCGGGAGAGCCTTTCAGCTTC
TRBV3-1,TRBJ1-2,few,.,CASSQADGYTF,TGTGCCAGCAGCCAAGCTGATGGCTACACCTTC
TRBV19,TRBJ2-1,.,.,CASSPYGGAYNEQFF,TGTGCCAGTAGTCCCTATGGGGGAGCTTACAATGAGCAGTTCTTC
TRBV4-3,TRBJ2-7,many,TRBD2,CASSPTSGRFYEQYF,TGCGCCAGCAGCCCGACTAGCGGGAGATTCTACGAGCAGTACTTC
TRBV18,TRBJ2-3,.,.,CASLSGGRDTQYF,TGTGCCAGCCTCTCAGGGGGGAGAGATACGCAGTATTTT
TRBV11-1,TRBJ1-1,.,.,CASSLLGVGNTEAFF,TGTGCCAGCAGCTTATTAGGGGTGGGGAACACTGAAGCTTTTTTT
TRBV7-9,TRBJ1-1,.,.,CASSLAGKAFF,TGTGCCAGCAGCTTGGCGGGCAAAGCTTTCTTT
TRBV20-1,TRBJ1-1,few,.,CSARSGGGAFF,TGCAGTGCCCGTTCCGGCGGTGGAGCTTTCTTT
TRBV7-9,TRBJ2-5,few,.,CASSPYWGRQETQYF,TGTGCCAGCAGCCCTTATTGGGGCAGGCAAGAGACCCAGTACTTC
TRBV15,TRBJ1-5,few,.,CATSRDWKDQPQHF,TGTGCCACCAGCAGAGATTGGAAGGATCAGCCCCAGCATTTT
TRBV6-2/TRBV6-3,TRBJ2-4,.,.,CASSYSSGGRENIQYF,TGTGCCAGCAGTTACTCATCCGGGGGTCGGGAAAACATTCAGTACTTC
TRBV27,TRBJ2-3,many,TRBD2,CASRFRGVADTQYF,TGTGCCAGCCGCTTTCGGGGGGTGGCAGATACGCAGTATTTT
TRBV2,TRBJ2-1,.,.,CASSEDRLNEQFF,TGTGCCAGCAGTGAAGACAGGCTGAATGAGCAGTTCTTC
TRBV27,TRBJ2-3,.,TRBD1,CASSSTGTTQYF,TGTGCCAGCAGTTCGACAGGGACTACGCAGTATTTT
TRBV4-2,TRBJ2-1,few,.,CASSLDRSIGPYNEQFF,TGTGCCAGCAGCCTAGACCGCTCGATAGGGCCCTACAATGAGCAGTTCTTC
TRBV3-1,TRBJ2-5,.,.,CASSQGIKKTQYF,TGTGCCAGCAGCCAGGGGATTAAGAAGACCCAGTACTTC
TRBV7-2,TRBJ1-1,.,.,CASSPGSPLYTEAFF,TGTGCCAGCAGCCCTGGGTCACCGCTATACACTGAAGCTTTCTTT
TRBV20-1,TRBJ2-7,few,TRBD1,CSARPGTGGLYEQYF,TGCAGTGCTAGACCCGGGACAGGGGGTCTATACGAGCAGTACTTC
TRBV20-1,TRBJ2-1,many,.,CSAPMTEINEQFF,TGCAGTGCACCCATGACTGAAATCAATGAGCAGTTCTTC
TRBV11-2,TRBJ1-6,few,.,CASSPARAANSPLHF,TGTGCCAGCAGCCCCGCAAGAGCCGCCAATTCACCCCTCCACTTT
TRBV4-3,TRBJ2-1,many,.,CASSQPEDRYNEQFF,TGCGCCAGCAGCCAACCCGAAGACAGATACAATGAGCAGTTCTTC
TRBV7-8,TRBJ2-4,.,.,CASSLLGGVKNIQYF,TGTGCCAGCAGCTTACTGGGCGGGGTGAAAAACATTCAGTACTTC
TRBV7-8,TRBJ1-1,few,.,CASSLVIQGEAFF,TGTGCCAGCAGCTTAGTAATTCAGGGTGAAGCTTTCTTT
TRBV14,TRBJ1-2,.,.,CASSQDMWGGGYTF,TGTGCCAGCAGCCAAGATATGTGGGGAGGAGGCTACACCTTC
TRBV7-6,TRBJ2-7,many,.,CASSLLADSSLYF,TGTGCCAGCAGCTTACTGGCCGACTCGTCCCTGTACTTC
TRBV20-1,TRBJ1-1,few,.,CSAGGRGITEAFF,TGCAGTGCCGGGGGGCGCGGTATCACTGAAGCTTTCTTT
TRBV12-3/TRBV12-4,TRBJ2-3,few,.,CASSLLRTDTQYF,TGTGCCAGCAGTTTATTGCGCACAGATACGCAGTATTTT
TRBV18,TRBJ2-7,.,.,CASSPTGTWEQYF,TGTGCCAGCTCACCCACAGGGACGTGGGAGCAGTACTTC
TRBV20-1,TRBJ2-1,once,TRBD2,CSARVASGTSYNEQFF,TGCAGTGCTAGAGTGGCTAGCGGGACCTCCTACAATGAGCAGTTCTTC
TRBV7-2,TRBJ2-5,.,.,CASSLVRRDFGTQYF,TGTGCCAGCAGCTTAGTGAGGCGGGACTTCGGGACCCAGTACTTC
TRBV5-1,TRBJ1-1,.,.,CASSLEAGAGWTEAFF,TGCGCCAGCAGCTTGGAGGCAGGGGCCGGATGGACTGAAGCTTTCTTT
TRBV18,TRBJ2-7,once,.,CASSRAASYEQYF,TGTGCCAGCTCACGCGCAGCCTCCTACGAGCAGTACTTC
TRBV5-1,TRBJ2-2,.,.,CASSVQGTTNTGELFF,TGCGCCAGCAGCGTACAGGGCACCACGAACACCGGGGAGCTGTTTTTT
TRBV2,TRBJ2-5,.,.,CASSEAPMREETQYF,TGTGCCAGCAGTGAAGCGCCGATGAGAGAAGAGACCCAGTACTTC
TRBV7-9,TRBJ1-1,.,.,CASSSMGSTEAFF,TGTGCCAGCAGCTCCATGGGGAGCACTGAAGCTTTCTTT